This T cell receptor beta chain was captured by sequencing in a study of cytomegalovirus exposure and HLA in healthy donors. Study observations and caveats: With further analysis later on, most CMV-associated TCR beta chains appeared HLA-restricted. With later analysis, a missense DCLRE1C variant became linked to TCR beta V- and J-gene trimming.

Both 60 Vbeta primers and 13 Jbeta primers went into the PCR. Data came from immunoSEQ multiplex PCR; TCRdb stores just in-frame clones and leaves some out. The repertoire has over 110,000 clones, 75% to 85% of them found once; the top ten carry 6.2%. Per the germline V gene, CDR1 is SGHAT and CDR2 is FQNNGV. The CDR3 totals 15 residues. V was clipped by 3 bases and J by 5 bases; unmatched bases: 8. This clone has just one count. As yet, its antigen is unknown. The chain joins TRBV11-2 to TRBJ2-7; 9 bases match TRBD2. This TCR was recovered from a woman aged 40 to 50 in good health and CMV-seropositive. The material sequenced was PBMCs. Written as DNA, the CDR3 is TGTGCCAGCAGCTTGGGTCTAGCGGGAAATCACGAGCAGTACTTC. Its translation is CASSLGLAGNHEQYF.